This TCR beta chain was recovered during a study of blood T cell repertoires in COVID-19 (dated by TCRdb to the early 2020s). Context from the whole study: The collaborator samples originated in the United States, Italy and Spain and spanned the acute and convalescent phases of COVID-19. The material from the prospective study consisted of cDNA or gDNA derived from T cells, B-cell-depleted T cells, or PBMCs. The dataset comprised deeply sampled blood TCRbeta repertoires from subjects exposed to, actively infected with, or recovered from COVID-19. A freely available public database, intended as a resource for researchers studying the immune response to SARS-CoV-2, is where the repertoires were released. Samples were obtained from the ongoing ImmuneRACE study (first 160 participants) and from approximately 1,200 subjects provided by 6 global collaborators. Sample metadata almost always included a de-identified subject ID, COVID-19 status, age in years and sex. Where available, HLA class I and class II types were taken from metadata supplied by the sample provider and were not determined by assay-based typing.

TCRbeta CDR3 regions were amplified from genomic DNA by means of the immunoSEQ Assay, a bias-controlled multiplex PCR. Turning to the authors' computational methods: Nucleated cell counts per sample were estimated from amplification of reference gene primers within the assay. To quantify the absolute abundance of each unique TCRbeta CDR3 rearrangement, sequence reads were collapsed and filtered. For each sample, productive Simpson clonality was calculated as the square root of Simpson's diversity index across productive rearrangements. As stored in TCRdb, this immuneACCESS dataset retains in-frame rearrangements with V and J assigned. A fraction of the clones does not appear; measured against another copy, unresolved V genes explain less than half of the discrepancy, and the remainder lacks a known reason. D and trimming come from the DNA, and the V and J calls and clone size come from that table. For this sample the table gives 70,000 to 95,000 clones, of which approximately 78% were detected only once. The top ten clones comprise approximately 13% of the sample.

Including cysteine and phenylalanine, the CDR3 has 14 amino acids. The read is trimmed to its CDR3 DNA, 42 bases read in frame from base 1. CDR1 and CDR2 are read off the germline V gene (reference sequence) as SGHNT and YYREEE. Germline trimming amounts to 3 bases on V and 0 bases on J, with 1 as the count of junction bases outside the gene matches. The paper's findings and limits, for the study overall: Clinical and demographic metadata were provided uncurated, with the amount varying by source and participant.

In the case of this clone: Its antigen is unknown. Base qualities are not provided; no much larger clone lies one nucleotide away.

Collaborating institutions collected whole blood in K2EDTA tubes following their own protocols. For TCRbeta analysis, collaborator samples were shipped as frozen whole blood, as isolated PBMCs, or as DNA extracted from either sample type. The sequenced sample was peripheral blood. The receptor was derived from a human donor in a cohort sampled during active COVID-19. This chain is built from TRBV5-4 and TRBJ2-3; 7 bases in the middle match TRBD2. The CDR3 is CASSSGGSTDTQYF. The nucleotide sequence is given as TGTGCCAGCAGCTCCGGGGGGAGCACAGATACGCAGTATTTT.